Listed here are 14 T cell receptor beta chains from one sample, sequenced in a study of T-cell reconstitution after alpha-beta-depleted transplantation in children. As it was prepared, the TCRbeta library received unique molecular identifiers. TCRdb called the PCR reads again in MiXCR, with one record for every CDR3 protein. The sample lists more than 400,000 distinct CDR3 sequences, around 10% occurring once. The material was PBMCs, mostly from graft donor cells, obtained 180 days after TCRalphabeta/CD19-depleted stem cell transplant. The receptor set was obtained from a female patient younger than 10 who had a stem cell transplant for aplastic anemia, so the T cells may come from the graft donor.

The CDR3 coding sequence is TGTGCCAGCAGTTACTCGGCGCTAGATCCCGAGCAGTACTTC. Protein: CASSYSALDPEQYF. The chain has TRBV6-5 and TRBJ2-7; D is unclear. This CDR3 has 14 amino acids. V lost 0 bases to trimming and J lost 6 bases, with 12 bases between them. Germline CDR1 and CDR2: MNHEY and SVGAGI.

Only a few counts were recorded for this clonotype. The rearrangement uses TRBV12-3 or TRBV12-4 and TRBJ2-1; 7 bases are shared with TRBD2. The CDR3 runs to 16 residues. V dropped 5 bases and J dropped 7; count of bases not matched to a gene: 14. CDR3 amino acids: CASSVRGEGVRNEQFF. The CDR3 nucleotides read TGTGCCAGCAGTGTCCGCGGGGAGGGAGTTAGAAATGAGCAGTTCTTC.

This clonotype has more than one count but fewer than ten. The chain carries TRBV14 and TRBJ1-4; the D is unclear. Germline lookup yields CDR1 SGHDN and CDR2 FVKESK. The V and J ends lost 5 bases and 5 bases respectively, with 15 bases between them. CDR3 size: 15 residues. CDR3 amino acids: CASSFLGLKNEKLFF. For the CDR3, the DNA is TGTGCCAGCAGCTTCCTAGGCCTGAAGAATGAAAAACTGTTTTTT.

V is TRBV29-1 and J is TRBJ1-2; D not certain. Trimming took off 2 bases at V and 8 bases at J, with 15 bases between the two ends. There are 13 residues in the CDR3. Per the germline V gene, CDR1 is SQVTM and CDR2 is ANQGSEA. The CDR3 coding sequence is TGCAGCGTTGAAATAGTGCCGGGTAGAGGCTACACCTTC. Its translation is CSVEIVPGRGYTF.

The sample holds a few counts of this clonotype. This sequence joins TRBV24-1 and TRBJ1-5; possibly TRBD1 for D (5 bases). V was trimmed by 3 bases and J by 5 bases, leaving 13 bases between them. The germline V gene encodes CDR1 KGHDR and CDR2 SFDVKD. The CDR3 totals 15 residues. The CDR3 sequence is CATSDARTGHQPQHF. The CDR3, as DNA: TGTGCCACCAGTGATGCCAGGACGGGACATCAGCCCCAGCATTTT.

This clonotype came up a few times. V and J are TRBV29-1 and TRBJ1-3; perhaps TRBD1 as D (6 bases). The CDR3 is 14 amino acids. Trimming took off 6 bases at V and 0 bases at J, with 12 bases between the two ends. Germline V lookup: CDR1 SQVTM, CDR2 ANQGSEA. The CDR3 here is CSVRPGASGNTIYF. The CDR3 DNA is TGCAGCGTACGACCAGGGGCCTCTGGAAACACCATATATTTT.

This clonotype occurred a few times. The J gene is TRBJ2-2, the V gene TRBV4-3, with TRBD2 matching 13 bases. The CDR3 has 17 amino acids. With V trimmed by 4 bases and J by 4 bases, 6 bases remained unmatched. Germline assignment: CDR1 LGHNA and CDR2 YSLEER. The CDR3 DNA follows: TGCGCCAGCAGCCGTGGACTAGCGGGAGTTTTCACCGGGGAGCTGTTTTTT. This gives the protein CASSRGLAGVFTGELFF.

The chain combines TRBV15 with TRBJ1-5; D is unclear. The CDR3 is 13 amino acids. Germline loops: CDR1 LNHNV, CDR2 YYDKDF (reference sequence). Trimming removed 0 bases at V and 8 bases at J, with 8 bases between. CDR3 sequence: CATSRDRQEPQHF. In DNA, the CDR3 is TGTGCCACCAGCAGAGATCGGCAGGAGCCCCAGCATTTT.

This clonotype was seen only a few times. The chain employs TRBV16 and TRBJ1-5; D may be TRBD1 (6 bases). In germline, CDR1 is KGHSY, CDR2 FQNENV. This CDR3 has 15 amino acids. Trimming removed 2 bases from V and 4 bases from J, with 12 bases in between. The CDR3 sequence is CASSQRTENNQPQHF. CDR3 sequence (DNA): TGTGCCAGCAGCCAAAGGACAGAAAATAATCAGCCCCAGCATTTT.

The chain links TRBV24-1 to TRBJ1-1; D uncertain. The CDR3 has 13 residues. Trimming left V 2 bases short and J 9 bases short, with 12 bases between. CDR1 is KGHDR, CDR2 SFDVKD, per germline. CDR3 in amino acids: CATSDSDIQKAFF. DNA for the CDR3: TGTGCCACCAGTGATTCAGACATCCAGAAAGCTTTCTTT.

The chain combines TRBV11-1 with TRBJ1-5, with TRBD1 matching over 8 bases. Looked up from germline, CDR1 is SGHAT and CDR2 is FQDESV (reference sequence). CDR3 length: 16 residues. V lost 1 base, J lost 2 bases, and 4 bases stayed unmatched. CDR3 nucleotides: TGTGCCAGCAGCTTAGTAGGACAGGGTGGCAATCAGCCCCAGCATTTT. Translated, it gives CASSLVGQGGNQPQHF.

Here the CDR3 reads CASSYSRTGLNYGYTF. CDR3 sequence (DNA): TGTGCCAGCAGTTACTCCCGGACAGGGCTTAACTATGGCTACACCTTC. This sequence joins TRBV6-5 and TRBJ1-2; TRBD1 agrees at 8 bases. CDR1 MNHEY and CDR2 SVGAGI come from the germline V gene. Losses at the gene ends were 0 bases for V and 1 base for J; bases not matched to a gene: 4. The CDR3 is 16 residues long.

This clonotype was observed at least ten times. This sequence joins TRBV5-1 and TRBJ2-5; D ambiguous. The CDR3 length is 16 residues. Looked up from germline, CDR1 is SGHRS and CDR2 is YFSETQ. V shed 4 bases and J shed 1 base, with 17 bases lying between them. In DNA form, the CDR3 reads TGCGCCAGCAGCCCAAGGACGGGTCCCACCCAAGAGACCCAGTACTTC. Protein: CASSPRTGPTQETQYF.

V usage is TRBV24-1 and J usage is TRBJ2-1; TRBD2 agrees at 7 bases. Losses at the gene ends were 1 base for V and 4 bases for J; bases not matched to a gene: 12. The CDR3 consists of 18 residues. In germline, CDR1 is KGHDR, CDR2 SFDVKD. CDR3: CATSDLFPRAGKYNEQFF. As DNA, the CDR3 is TGTGCCACCAGTGATTTATTTCCTCGAGCGGGGAAATACAATGAGCAGTTCTTC.